The clone carrying this T cell receptor (beta chain) was recorded at least ten times. Its antigen remains unknown. The entry originates in a study of lung T cells in sarcoidosis with Löfgren's syndrome. About the study: Repertoire analyses centered on Löfgren's syndrome patients.

The germline V and J ends were trimmed by 4 bases and 3 bases, with 13 bases remaining between them. The CDR3 spans 14 residues. Germline-derived CDR1 and CDR2 are LGHNA and YSLEER. MiXCR, run by TCRdb on the reads, gives a single entry per CDR3 protein. Found here are 15,000 to 25,000 distinct CDR3 sequences, 21% of them singletons; the top ten hold 0.75% to 0.95%. Study-level results: TRBV2 was the preferred pairing partner of TRAV12-1, with similar CDR3s. The most expanded V genes in Löfgren's patients were reportedly TRAV12-1 and TRBV2. Shared TRAV12-1 and TRBV2 CDR3 motifs across Löfgren's syndrome patients reportedly suggested public CD4+ TCRs.

Sequenced input: CD4+ T cells from bronchoalveolar lavage. The TCR sequence derives from a human donor with sarcoidosis (Löfgren's syndrome or another form), or a control subject (not recorded which). The chain is built from TRBV4-3 and TRBJ2-7; tentative D call: TRBD2 (5 bases). CDR3 protein: CASSRLRGLYEQYF. In nucleotides, the CDR3 is TGCGCCAGCAGCCGCCTAAGAGGACTCTACGAGCAGTACTTC.